This T cell receptor (beta chain) was recorded in a study of OX40 agonist ivuxolimab in advanced cancers. Profiled with immunoSEQ multiplex PCR; TCRdb holds only in-frame clones, not every one. The sample carries 79,000 or so clones, around 85% recorded once. The CDR3 totals 11 residues. V was clipped by 5 bases and J by 5 bases, with 6 bases between them. Germline values: CDR1 MNHGY, CDR2 SAAAGT. The sequence was obtained from an adult with an advanced solid tumor such as melanoma, head and neck, liver or kidney cancer. The gene calls are TRBV6-8 and TRBJ1-1; D unclear. The source was CD4+ or CD8+ T cells sorted from blood, collected in a trial of the OX40 agonist ivuxolimab. The CDR3 DNA sequence: TGTGCCAGCAGTGCGAAGACTGAAGCTTTCTTT. Translated: CASSAKTEAFF.